This T cell receptor beta chain was identified in a study of control samples from healthy donors and cancer patients. Profiling relied on immunoSEQ multiplex PCR, and the TCRdb table lists in-frame clones only, not all of them. The table records some 74,000 clones, 85% to 95% of them present only once. This clone was seen just once. The V gene lost 0 bases and the J gene lost 9 bases, with 23 bases spanning the gap. Germline V lookup: CDR1 SGHVS, CDR2 FQNEAQ. CDR3 length: 17 residues. This TCR was sampled from a woman aged 25 to 39 in good health. Sequenced: blood. This rearrangement joins TRBV7-8 to TRBJ2-5; either TRBD1 or TRBD2 may supply D (5 bases each). The CDR3 here is CASSLALGAGDHSAQYF. DNA of the CDR3: TGTGCCAGCAGCTTAGCGCTCGGGGCAGGAGACCATTCGGCCCAGTACTTC.